The 29 T cell receptor beta chains given below trace back to one sample, sequenced in a study of blood T cell repertoires in COVID-19. Clones were sequenced by immunoSEQ multiplex PCR, and TCRdb holds only the in-frame ones, with some missing. This table has about 120,000 clones, over 75% appearing once. The sample comprised peripheral blood. All receptors come from a man in his sixties with acute or convalescent COVID-19.

This clone was seen more than once but under ten times. The V gene is TRBV5-6, the J gene TRBJ2-5; 7 nucleotides agree with TRBD2. Germline CDR1 is SGHDT and CDR2 is YYEEEE. V gave up 4 bases and J gave up 0 bases; unmatched junction bases: 12. CDR3 length: 17 residues. CDR3: CASSHFRGAGNQETQYF. The CDR3 coding sequence is TGTGCCAGCAGCCACTTTAGAGGAGCGGGAAACCAAGAGACCCAGTACTTC.

The chain uses TRBV5-1 and TRBJ1-6; D is ambiguous. The CDR3 spans 14 residues. Germline CDR1 and CDR2: SGHRS and YFSETQ. V was pared by 0 bases and J by 4 bases, with 5 bases between. CDR3 bases: TGCGCCAGCAGCTTGGAAACATATAATTCACCCCTCCACTTT. Amino acids: CASSLETYNSPLHF.

The chain is built from TRBV29-1 and TRBJ1-1, with unresolved D. The CDR3 has 12 amino acids. Germline V lookup: CDR1 SQVTM, CDR2 ANQGSEA. The ends were cut back, 4 bases at V and 1 base at J, with 7 bases in the middle. CDR3 sequence (DNA): TGCAGCGTTGTTTCAGGGAACACTGAAGCTTTCTTT. Protein sequence: CSVVSGNTEAFF.

V and J are TRBV19 and TRBJ2-3, with TRBD1 matching over 8 bases. J lost 3 bases, V lost 6 bases, and 8 bases had no gene match. The CDR3 length is 15 residues. Germline V CDR1 and CDR2: LNHDA, SQIVND (reference sequence). DNA of the CDR3: TGTGCCAGTAGCGCTGGACAGGGTTGGACAGATACGCAGTATTTT. Amino acids: CASSAGQGWTDTQYF.

This CDR3 reads CASSQESSGRYEQYF. Written as DNA, the CDR3 is TGCGCCAGCAGCCAAGAGTCTAGCGGGAGGTACGAGCAGTACTTC. The rearrangement uses TRBV4-3 and TRBJ2-7, with 11 bases identical to TRBD2. V shed 0 bases, J shed 4 bases, and the junction held 2 bases outside the gene matches. The CDR3 loop spans 15 amino acids. Germline V CDR1 and CDR2: LGHNA, YSLEER.

This CDR3 is CASSWGGGPSGTGELFF. The CDR3 nucleotides read TGTGCCAGCAGCTGGGGGGGAGGGCCCTCGGGCACCGGGGAGCTGTTTTTT. The rearrangement links TRBV5-4 to TRBJ2-2; the match to TRBD2 covers 7 bases. CDR3 length: 17 residues. J was trimmed by 4 bases and V by 3 bases; bases with no gene match: 12. Germline assignment: CDR1 SGHNT and CDR2 YYREEE (reference sequence).

V is TRBV24-1 and J is TRBJ2-7, with 8 bases identical to TRBD1. The germline CDR1 and CDR2 sequences are KGHDR and SFDVKD. The V gene end was trimmed by 4 bases and the J gene end by 3 bases; junction bases not matched to a gene: 7. CDR3 length: 15 amino acids. CDR3 sequence: CATSDSDRDFYEQYF. DNA of the CDR3: TGTGCCACCAGTGACTCGGACAGGGATTTCTACGAGCAGTACTTC.

The chain joins TRBV18 to TRBJ1-5, with TRBD1 matching over 9 bases. The CDR3 covers 17 residues. Trimming removed 6 bases from V and 2 bases from J; junction bases left unmatched: 11. The germline gives CDR1 KGHSH, CDR2 LQKENI. The CDR3 reads CASSLKGTGNGNQPQHF. The CDR3 DNA reads TGTGCCAGCTCCCTCAAAGGGACAGGGAACGGCAATCAGCCCCAGCATTTT.

This clone has only a few counts. The chain joins TRBV6-5 to TRBJ2-2, with 9 bases lining up with TRBD2. This CDR3 has 15 residues. The V segment lost 6 bases and the J segment 1 base; nucleotides outside the gene matches: 3. CDR1 and CDR2 from the germline V gene are MNHEY and SVGAGI. The CDR3 sequence is CASRGLAMNTGELFF. CDR3 nucleotides: TGTGCCAGCAGAGGACTAGCGATGAACACCGGGGAGCTGTTTTTT.

The chain uses TRBV28 and TRBJ2-1, with a weak D call TRBD2 (5 bases). This CDR3 is built from 14 residues. Deletions cut 2 bases from V and 6 bases from J, with 11 bases between. The germline V gene has CDR1 MDHEN and CDR2 SYDVKM. The CDR3 is CASSLPTSINEQFF. CDR3 coding DNA: TGTGCCAGCAGTTTACCTACTAGTATCAATGAGCAGTTCTTC.

This chain connects TRBV7-2 to TRBJ2-3, with 8 bases aligning to TRBD2. V lost 2 bases and J lost 4; bases outside the gene matches: 8. This CDR3 comprises 16 residues. The germline CDR1 and CDR2 sequences are SGHTA and FQGNSA. For the CDR3, the DNA is TGTGCCAGCAGCTTAACTGCGGGGGGACACGCAGATACGCAGTATTTT. It yields the protein CASSLTAGGHADTQYF.

CDR3 sequence reads: CASSLGAGGISYNEQFF. For the CDR3, the DNA is TGTGCCAGCAGCTTAGGAGCGGGAGGGATATCCTACAATGAGCAGTTCTTC. The rearrangement joins TRBV7-8 to TRBJ2-1; TRBD2 agrees at 10 bases. This CDR3 has 17 amino acids. From germline, CDR1 is SGHVS and CDR2 FQNEAQ. The V segment lost 1 base and the J segment 1 base; nucleotides outside the gene matches: 4.

This rearrangement joins TRBV27 to TRBJ2-3; TRBD1 matches 10 bases. The V segment lost 0 bases and the J segment 2 bases; nucleotides outside the gene matches: 14. Per the germline V gene, CDR1 is MNHEY and CDR2 is SMNVEV (reference sequence). The CDR3 has 20 amino acids. As DNA, the CDR3 is TGTGCCAGCAGTTTATCCCAAACCTCCGCGACAGGGGGCTCCACAGATACGCAGTATTTT. Its translation: CASSLSQTSATGGSTDTQYF.

The chain employs TRBV6-6 and TRBJ1-5; TRBD1 might be the D (5 bases). This CDR3 is 13 amino acids long. V was cut by 5 bases and J by 11 bases, with 16 bases left in between. Germline loops: CDR1 MNHNY, CDR2 SVGAGI (reference sequence). CDR3 coding DNA: TGTGCCAGCAGTGGGGGAGGTCATTGGGCCCAGCATTTT. This encodes CASSGGGHWAQHF.

J is TRBJ2-7 and V is TRBV10-2; D is unclear. Germline CDR1 WSHSY, CDR2 SAAADI. This CDR3 spans 15 amino acids. V was pared by 3 bases and J by 3 bases, with 15 bases between. The CDR3 sequence: CASSDDQAGYYEQYF. The CDR3, as DNA: TGCGCCAGCAGTGATGATCAGGCAGGCTACTACGAGCAGTACTTC.

The CDR3 bases are TGTGCCAGCTCACGGGACAGGGATCAGCCCCAGCATTTT. This sequence encodes CASSRDRDQPQHF. The chain joins TRBV18 to TRBJ1-5; TRBD1 agrees at 9 bases. J lost 5 bases, V lost 4 bases, and 0 bases had no gene match. This CDR3 comprises 13 residues. CDR1 KGHSH and CDR2 LQKENI come from the germline V gene.

The chain is built from TRBV28 and TRBJ2-7, with D possibly TRBD2 on 6 matching bases. The ends were cut back, 10 bases at V and 1 base at J, with 14 bases in the middle. Per the germline V gene, CDR1 is MDHEN and CDR2 is SYDVKM. The CDR3 is 13 amino acids. The CDR3 DNA reads as TGTGCCATGGCGGGGAGTCCATCCTACGAGCAGTACTTC. Encoded protein: CAMAGSPSYEQYF. The full variable domain, with the rest looked up from reference TRBV28 and TRBJ2-7, is DVKVTQSSRYLVKRTGEKVFLECVQDMDHENMFWYRQDPGLGLRLIYFSYDVKMKEKGDIPEGYSVSREKKERFSLILESASTNQTSMYLCAMAGSPSYEQYFGPGTRLTVT.

To note about this clone: Different DNA sequences within this sample yield the same CDR3. This sequence joins TRBV28 and TRBJ2-5; tentative D call: TRBD2 (6 bases). CDR1 and CDR2 (germline): MDHEN, SYDVKM. The length of the CDR3 is 13 residues. V dropped 2 bases and J dropped 3 bases, with 7 bases sitting between them. In DNA, the CDR3 is TGTGCCAGCAGTTTAGGAGGGGAAGAGACCCAGTACTTC. The encoded protein is CASSLGGEETQYF.

V usage is TRBV6-2 or TRBV6-3 and J usage is TRBJ2-1; D gene uncertain. Germline CDR1 is MNHEY and CDR2 is SVGEGT. The CDR3 has 14 amino acids. Trimming removed 4 bases from V and 0 bases from J, with 7 bases in between. The CDR3 here is CASSLVGSYNEQFF. In nucleotides, the CDR3 is TGTGCCAGCAGTTTGGTCGGCTCCTACAATGAGCAGTTCTTC.

The CDR3 reads CASSSSGTDSYEQYF. CDR3 DNA sequence: TGTGCCAGCAGCTCTTCCGGGACAGACTCCTACGAGCAGTACTTC. The rearrangement uses TRBV7-9 and TRBJ2-7; the match to TRBD1 covers 7 bases. Trimming at V came to 4 bases and at J to 0 bases, leaving 6 bases not matched to a gene. Per germline, CDR1 SEHNR and CDR2 FQNEAQ (reference sequence). The length of the CDR3 is 15 residues.

The chain combines TRBV28 with TRBJ2-3; possible D gene TRBD2, 5 bases. Trimming cost V 0 bases and J 1 base, with 11 bases left between them. The CDR3 runs 16 residues. Germline CDR1 reads MDHEN; CDR2 reads SYDVKM. The CDR3 region is CASSLWVGVGTDTQYF. CDR3 in DNA: TGTGCCAGCAGTTTATGGGTCGGGGTCGGCACAGATACGCAGTATTTT.

The genes are TRBV7-2 and TRBJ1-2; 8 positions agree with TRBD1. The length of the CDR3 is 15 residues. The ends lost 7 bases at V and 4 bases at J; junction bases unmatched: 11. CDR1 is SGHTA and CDR2 is FQGNSA in the germline V gene. CDR3 amino acids: CASTPTGDHSYGYTF. In DNA form, the CDR3 reads TGTGCCAGCACCCCGACAGGGGATCATAGCTATGGCTACACCTTC.

J is TRBJ1-5 and V is TRBV19; 7 bases map to TRBD1. The CDR3 contains 15 residues. The V and J ends lost 5 bases and 3 bases, in that order; junction bases with no gene match: 7. CDR1 is LNHDA and CDR2 is SQIVND in the germline V gene (reference sequence). CDR3 region: CASSEGRGNNQPQHF. CDR3 nucleotides: TGTGCCAGTAGTGAGGGCAGGGGGAACAATCAGCCCCAGCATTTT.

This clone was seen once. This chain joins TRBV7-2 and TRBJ2-1, with 8 bases fitting TRBD2. CDR3 size: 15 residues. Germline assignment: CDR1 SGHTA and CDR2 FQGNSA. The trim removed 5 bases at V and 7 bases at J, leaving 10 bases unmatched. The CDR3 nucleotides read TGTGCCAGCAGCCCGGGACTAGTTCCCTCGAATGAGCAGTTCTTC. Protein: CASSPGLVPSNEQFF.

The genes are TRBV19 and TRBJ2-2; D uncertain. Germline values: CDR1 LNHDA, CDR2 SQIVND (reference sequence). V was trimmed by 0 bases and J by 4 bases, leaving 6 bases between them. CDR3 size: 14 residues. The CDR3 bases are TGTGCCAGTAGTATAGATCCGGGCACCGGGGAGCTGTTTTTT. Its protein product is CASSIDPGTGELFF.

The gene calls are TRBV28 and TRBJ1-1; 7 bases map to TRBD1. From germline, CDR1 is MDHEN and CDR2 SYDVKM. The V gene end was trimmed by 7 bases and the J gene end by 3 bases; junction bases not matched to a gene: 5. This CDR3 comprises 13 residues. For the CDR3, the DNA is TGTGCCAGCACTAGACAGGGATACACTGAAGCTTTCTTT. This gives the protein CASTRQGYTEAFF.

The rearrangement links TRBV7-2 to TRBJ2-3, with TRBD2 matching over 8 bases. The germline V gene has CDR1 SGHTA and CDR2 FQGNSA. V lost 6 bases and J lost 6; bases outside the gene matches: 11. The CDR3 covers 15 residues. CDR3 nucleotide sequence: TGTGCCAGCAGTACACAAGCGGGAGTAGCCGATACGCAGTATTTT. Translating gives CASSTQAGVADTQYF.

V is TRBV19 and J is TRBJ2-1, with 12 bases fitting TRBD2. Germline CDR1 LNHDA, CDR2 SQIVND (reference sequence). The CDR3 extends over 16 amino acids. V was pared by 6 bases and J by 9 bases, with 12 bases of the junction left unmatched. The CDR3 region is CASSGGLAGKGGEQFF. The CDR3 DNA is TGTGCCAGTAGCGGGGGACTAGCGGGTAAAGGGGGTGAGCAGTTCTTC.

The V gene is TRBV11-2, the J gene TRBJ1-5, with a possible D match to TRBD1 (6 bases). CDR3 length equals 18 residues. V was pared by 5 bases and J by 2 bases, with 22 bases between. Per germline, CDR1 SGHAT and CDR2 FQNNGV. CDR3 in DNA: TGTGCCAGCAGCCCCGAGGGGGGGGATATTATGGGCAATCAGCCCCAGCATTTT. Encoded protein: CASSPEGGDIMGNQPQHF.